The rows below give T cell receptor beta chains drawn from one sample of a study of T cell responses to AZD1222 COVID-19 vaccine. Some clones are missing from TCRdb's copy, which holds only in-frame ones; the method was immunoSEQ multiplex PCR. The data contain about 86,000 clones, about 92% of them seen just once; the ten biggest clones take up around 2.8%. The sequencing here drew on peripheral blood, taken on day 0 of AZD1222 vaccination. These receptors were obtained from an adult in good health. Both conserved end residues are part of each CDR3. Each record gives: CDR3 length, D gene, V gene, clone size, J gene, CDR3 protein, CDR3 DNA. The D gene is left open where the match is weak. Some rows mark clone size as missing; the rest say once, few, many or name a class of expanded clone.

length: 14
D: NA
V: TRBV19
size: NA
J: TRBJ1-2
CDR3: CASSISPGANGYTF
DNA: TGTGCCAGTAGTATTTCCCCAGGAGCGAATGGCTACACCTTC

length: 13
D: NA
V: TRBV11-2
size: NA
J: TRBJ1-4
CDR3: CASRGGGGEKLFF
DNA: TGTGCCAGTAGAGGGGGAGGTGGAGAAAAACTGTTTTTT

length: 18
D: TRBD2
V: TRBV28
size: NA
J: TRBJ2-1
CDR3: CASSLPPPTSGSFNEQFF
DNA: TGTGCCAGCAGTTTGCCCCCCCCTACTAGCGGGAGCTTCAATGAGCAGTTCTTC

length: 13
D: TRBD1
V: TRBV19
size: NA
J: TRBJ2-7
CDR3: CASSPQGANEQYF
DNA: TGTGCCAGTAGTCCCCAGGGGGCTAACGAGCAGTACTTC

length: 14
D: NA
V: TRBV10-3
size: NA
J: TRBJ1-1
CDR3: CAISETEMNTEAFF
DNA: TGTGCCATCAGTGAGACAGAGATGAACACTGAAGCTTTCTTT

length: 14
D: TRBD1
V: TRBV9
size: NA
J: TRBJ1-2
CDR3: CASSVGQGSIGYTF
DNA: TGTGCCAGCAGCGTGGGACAGGGCTCTATTGGCTACACCTTC

length: 12
D: TRBD1
V: TRBV2
size: NA
J: TRBJ1-1
CDR3: CASRQGRTEAFF
DNA: TGTGCCAGTAGACAGGGAAGGACTGAAGCTTTCTTT

length: 14
D: TRBD1
V: TRBV6-5
size: NA
J: TRBJ1-5
CDR3: CASRYRGLDQPQHF
DNA: TGTGCCAGCAGATACAGGGGGCTGGATCAGCCCCAGCATTTT

length: 15
D: TRBD2
V: TRBV27
size: NA
J: TRBJ2-1
CDR3: CASSRGLAGYNEQFF
DNA: TGTGCCAGCAGCCGTGGACTAGCGGGTTACAATGAGCAGTTCTTC

length: 16
D: TRBD2
V: TRBV7-7
size: NA
J: TRBJ2-1
CDR3: CASSLGLAGGDNEQFF
DNA: TGTGCTAGCAGCTTAGGACTAGCGGGGGGGGACAATGAGCAGTTCTTC

length: 14
D: NA
V: TRBV3-1/TRBV3-2
size: NA
J: TRBJ1-2
CDR3: CASSNRGRGDGYTF
DNA: TGTGCCAGCAGCAACCGGGGACGCGGGGATGGCTACACCTTC

length: 13
D: NA
V: TRBV10-2
size: once
J: TRBJ1-1
CDR3: CASSERGNAEAFF
DNA: TGCGCCAGCAGTGAACGGGGAAATGCTGAAGCTTTCTTT

length: 15
D: NA
V: TRBV19
size: NA
J: TRBJ2-7
CDR3: CASSIDHGSSYEQYF
DNA: TGTGCCAGTAGTATAGATCACGGAAGCTCCTACGAGCAGTACTTC

length: 13
D: NA
V: TRBV5-4
size: NA
J: TRBJ2-5
CDR3: CASSPDGQETQYF
DNA: TGTGCCAGCAGCCCGGACGGGCAAGAGACCCAGTACTTC

length: 17
D: TRBD1
V: TRBV7-2
size: NA
J: TRBJ2-6
CDR3: CASSDRGLSSGANVLTF
DNA: TGTGCCAGCAGTGACAGGGGGCTAAGCTCTGGGGCCAACGTCCTGACTTTC

length: 15
D: NA
V: TRBV7-8
size: once
J: TRBJ2-7
CDR3: CASSLQSGGPYEQYF
DNA: TGTGCCAGCAGCTTACAGTCAGGGGGGCCCTACGAGCAGTACTTC

length: 13
D: NA
V: TRBV27
size: NA
J: TRBJ1-2
CDR3: CASSWSAGYGYTF
DNA: TGTGCCAGCAGTTGGTCGGCAGGCTATGGCTACACCTTC

length: 16
D: NA
V: TRBV18
size: NA
J: TRBJ1-6
CDR3: CASSREESSYNSPLHF
DNA: TGTGCCAGCTCACGGGAAGAGAGCTCCTATAATTCACCCCTCCACTTT

length: 11
D: TRBD1
V: TRBV7-9
size: NA
J: TRBJ1-3
CDR3: CASSFRGTWYF
DNA: TGTGCCAGCAGCTTCAGGGGGACATGGTATTTT

length: 16
D: NA
V: TRBV27
size: few
J: TRBJ2-2
CDR3: CASRAVQGRGTGELFF
DNA: TGTGCCAGCCGTGCGGTGCAGGGGAGGGGCACCGGGGAGCTGTTTTTT

length: 14
D: TRBD1
V: TRBV27
size: NA
J: TRBJ1-5
CDR3: CASRGTGGFQPQHF
DNA: TGTGCCAGCAGAGGGACAGGGGGTTTTCAGCCCCAGCATTTT

length: 14
D: NA
V: TRBV5-1
size: NA
J: TRBJ1-1
CDR3: CASSRTGGLPEAFF
DNA: TGCGCCAGCAGCCGAACAGGCGGGCTCCCTGAAGCTTTCTTT